This TCR beta chain stems from a study of T cell repertoires in ileal Crohn's disease. Study context: Surgery for a complication: stricturing in about 60%, penetrating in about 40%.

V lost 0 bases and J lost 7, with 9 bases in between. Germline V CDR1 and CDR2: SGHVS, FQNEAQ. This CDR3 is built from 13 residues. This clone is a singleton in its sample. TCRB immunosequencing input was roughly 490 nanograms of biopsy DNA per sample. Clones were sequenced by immunoSEQ multiplex PCR, and TCRdb holds only the in-frame ones, with some missing. This table holds approximately 3,500 clones, roughly 88% found once. The rearrangement joins TRBV7-8 to TRBJ1-2, with a tentative D call TRBD1 (6 bases). The clonotype was recovered from an adult with Crohn's disease. The sequenced sample was ileal tissue. CDR3: CASSLATGGGYTF. The CDR3 DNA is TGTGCCAGCAGCTTAGCGACAGGTGGTGGCTACACCTTC.